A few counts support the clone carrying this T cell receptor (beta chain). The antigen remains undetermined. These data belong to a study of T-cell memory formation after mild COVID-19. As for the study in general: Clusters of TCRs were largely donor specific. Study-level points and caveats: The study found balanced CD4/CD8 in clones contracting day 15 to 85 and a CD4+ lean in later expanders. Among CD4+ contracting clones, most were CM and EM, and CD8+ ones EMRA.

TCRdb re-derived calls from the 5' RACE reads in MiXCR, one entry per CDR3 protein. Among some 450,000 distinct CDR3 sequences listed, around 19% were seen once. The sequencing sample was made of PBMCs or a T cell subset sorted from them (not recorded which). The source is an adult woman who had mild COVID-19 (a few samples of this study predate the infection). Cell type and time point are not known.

CDR3 residues: CASRPFTDTQYF. CDR3 DNA sequence: TGTGCCAGCCGGCCATTTACAGATACGCAGTATTTT. The V call is TRBV7-6, the J call TRBJ2-3; D is undetermined. In germline, CDR1 is SGHVS, CDR2 FNYEAQ. This CDR3 has 12 amino acids. V was pared by 8 bases and J by 3 bases, with 9 bases between.